The clone carrying this T cell receptor beta chain was seen a few times. Enrolment of Seattle patients took place during active infection, and they were followed longitudinally. As originally analysed: Estimation of nucleated cell counts relied on the amplification of reference gene primers. TCRdb's copy holds only in-frame clones and misses some; the assay was immunoSEQ multiplex PCR. V and J calls and clone size come straight from that table; D and trimming were deduced from the DNA. The profile covers some 300,000 clones, with about 87% appearing a single time and approximately 6% taken by the ten largest. The CDR3 has 14 residues. Trimming removed 6 bases at V and 2 bases at J, with 15 bases between. Germline CDR1 is SGHRS and CDR2 is YFSETQ. The data were obtained in a study of blood T cell repertoires in COVID-19. Study in general: Samples taken during acute and convalescent COVID-19 were collected in the United States, Italy and Spain.

The chain carries TRBV5-1 and TRBJ2-7; D might be TRBD2 (6 bases). The clonotype comes from a woman aged 45-65 years with COVID-19, enrolled during active disease. Material: peripheral blood. The CDR3 nucleotides read TGCGCCAGCACAAGTCAGGGAGGCGCCTACGAGCAGTACTTC. Its protein product is CASTSQGGAYEQYF.